This T cell receptor (beta chain) is from a study of T cells in Graves' hyperthyroidism and ophthalmopathy. Study-wide points: Ophthalmopathy could be told apart from stable hyperthyroidism with a 13 V-J model.

Patients showing uncontrolled infection, other autoimmune disease, pregnancy or lactation were ineligible. Source material for PBMCs was more than 7.5 ml fresh peripheral blood. Only a few counts were recorded for this clonotype. The target antigen is unknown. Germline V lookup: CDR1 SGHRS, CDR2 YFSETQ. This CDR3 is built from 15 residues. Germline trimming cut 5 bases from V and 3 bases from J; bases unmatched to any gene: 6. TCR beta CDR3 regions were amplified from RNA transcripts. Initially, a first-round RT-PCR of the TCR CDR3 employed the HTBI primer set. TCRdb recomputed calls from the multiplex PCR reads with MiXCR, one row per CDR3 protein. Among 450,000 to 600,000 distinct CDR3 sequences listed, about 20% were seen once.

The clonotype was recovered from a man aged 40-50 years with Graves' ophthalmopathy. The chain couples TRBV5-1 to TRBJ2-3; 10 bases are a match to TRBD2. The specimen was blood. As DNA, the CDR3 is TGCGCCAGCAGAATGGAGACTAGCGGGACAGATACGCAGTATTTT. Its protein is CASRMETSGTDTQYF.